The T cell receptor beta chain under discussion was sequenced for a study of cytotoxic CD8 clonotypes in ibrutinib-treated CLL. Sequenced by immunoSEQ multiplex PCR; TCRdb stores in-frame clones only, minus some. This table has hundreds of thousands of clones, 67% appearing once. The study, taken as a whole, reports: Ibrutinib response saw clonality rise, and progression saw it return toward baseline.

This clone appeared once. No antigen is known for it. With V trimmed by 1 base and J by 0 bases, 3 bases remained unmatched. This CDR3 has 16 residues. CDR1 LGHNA and CDR2 YSLEER come from the germline V gene. Sequences were derived from PBMCs, sampled after 36 months of ibrutinib treatment. The V and J genes are TRBV4-3 and TRBJ2-7; 10 nucleotides agree with TRBD2. The TCR sequence derives from a human donor with chronic lymphocytic leukemia. The CDR3: CASSQVLAGASYEQYF. The CDR3 nucleotides read TGCGCCAGCAGCCAAGTTCTAGCGGGAGCCTCCTACGAGCAGTACTTC.